Below, 23 T cell receptor beta chains from the same sample are listed, as sequenced in a study of T-cell reconstitution after alpha-beta-depleted transplantation in children. As it was prepared, the TCRbeta library received unique molecular identifiers. Via MiXCR, TCRdb re-called the PCR reads, giving one row per CDR3 protein. Among about 260,000 distinct CDR3 sequences listed, under 9.5% were seen once. The sample was PBMCs, mostly from graft donor cells, taken 180 days after TCRalphabeta/CD19-depleted stem cell transplant. These receptors were collected from a male patient younger than 18 who had a stem cell transplant for acute lymphoblastic leukemia, so the T cells may come from the graft donor.

This clonotype occurred once. A much larger clone is a single base away; this may be a read error. The chain recombines TRBV27 with TRBJ2-3, with TRBD2 identical over 12 bases. Germline V gene sequence: CDR1 MNHEY, CDR2 SMNVEV (reference sequence). V was clipped by 8 bases and J by 3 bases; unmatched bases: 6. This CDR3 comprises 15 residues. CDR3 loop: CASFGLAGRTDTQYF. The CDR3 bases are TGTGCCAGCTTCGGACTAGCGGGACGAACAGATACGCAGTATTTT.

This clonotype was detected many times. The rearrangement joins TRBV10-3 to TRBJ2-5; no reliable D call. The CDR3 is 13 residues long. CDR1 is ENHRY and CDR2 is SYGVKD in the germline V gene. V lost 4 bases to trimming and J lost 4 bases, with 10 bases between them. Here the CDR3 DNA reads TGTGCCATCAGTGGGGGTAGGCGAGAGACCCAGTACTTC. It specifies CAISGGRRETQYF.

This clonotype was counted many times. V usage is TRBV3-1 and J usage is TRBJ1-6, with TRBD1 identical over 7 bases. The CDR3 sequence is 15 residues long. CDR1 is LGHDT, CDR2 YNNKEL, per germline (reference sequence). Trimming at V came to 2 bases and at J to 7 bases, leaving 5 bases not matched to a gene. The CDR3 sequence is CASSQMGQLNSPLHF. The CDR3 DNA follows: TGTGCCAGCAGCCAAATGGGACAGTTAAATTCACCCCTCCACTTT.

In its sample, this clonotype was seen a few times. V gene TRBV5-1 combines with J gene TRBJ2-5, with 9 bases matching TRBD2. V was clipped by 0 bases and J by 5 bases; unmatched bases: 5. CDR1 is SGHRS, CDR2 YFSETQ, per germline. This CDR3 comprises 15 residues. The CDR3 loop is CASSLVGSGSETQYF. The CDR3 DNA is TGCGCCAGCAGCTTGGTTGGTAGCGGGAGTGAGACCCAGTACTTC.

Many counts were recorded for this clonotype. The rearrangement links TRBV4-3 to TRBJ2-7; D may correspond to TRBD1 or TRBD2 (6 bases each). CDR3 length equals 14 residues. Trimming removed 0 bases from V and 2 bases from J, with 8 bases in between. Germline values: CDR1 LGHNA, CDR2 YSLEER. The CDR3, as DNA: TGCGCCAGCAGCCAAGAAGGGGGGACCTACGAGCAGTACTTC. It specifies CASSQEGGTYEQYF.

The sample holds many counts of this clonotype. The chain employs TRBV29-1 and TRBJ2-3; D is undetermined. This CDR3 is 12 amino acids long. The V and J ends lost 3 bases and 3 bases respectively, with 7 bases between them. Germline V gives CDR1 SQVTM, CDR2 ANQGSEA. In DNA, the CDR3 is TGCAGCGTTGACCTTGGGACAGATACGCAGTATTTT. It specifies CSVDLGTDTQYF.

This clonotype was recorded many times. The chain has TRBV27 and TRBJ2-5; no clear D gene. The CDR3 is 13 amino acids. CDR1 is MNHEY and CDR2 is SMNVEV in the germline V gene (reference sequence). V dropped 7 bases and J dropped 1 base, with 10 bases sitting between them. In DNA, the CDR3 is TGTGCCAGCAAGGGCTGGGCCCAAGAGACCCAGTACTTC. It specifies CASKGWAQETQYF.

This clonotype was seen ten or more times. The chain has TRBV7-9 and TRBJ2-2, with 10 bases matching TRBD2. With V trimmed by 7 bases and J by 5 bases, 19 bases remained unmatched. CDR3 length: 19 amino acids. The V gene's germline CDR1 is SEHNR and CDR2 FQNEAQ (reference sequence). The CDR3 DNA reads as TGTGCCAGCACCTCCTACGGGTTAGCGGGAGGACGGAGAACCGGGGAGCTGTTTTTT. Its translation is CASTSYGLAGGRRTGELFF.

This clonotype was counted at least ten times. J is TRBJ2-3 and V is TRBV29-1; D ambiguous. This CDR3 comprises 13 residues. CDR1 is SQVTM, CDR2 ANQGSEA, per germline. Trimming took off 2 bases at V and 4 bases at J, with 10 bases between the two ends. The CDR3 bases are TGCAGCGTTGAACAACTCAGCTCAGATACGCAGTATTTT. Translated, it gives CSVEQLSSDTQYF.

This clonotype was detected ten times or more. The chain combines TRBV7-6 with TRBJ1-3; perhaps TRBD1 as D (6 bases). CDR1 is SGHVS and CDR2 is FNYEAQ in the germline V gene. V was clipped by 5 bases and J by 0 bases, with 11 bases between them. CDR3 length equals 15 residues. The CDR3 loop reads CASSRGTFSGNTIYF. In DNA, the CDR3 is TGTGCCAGCAGCCGAGGGACATTCTCTGGAAACACCATATATTTT. Together with reference TRBV7-6 and TRBJ1-3, the CDR3 gives the full variable domain: GAGVSQSPRYKVTKRGQDVALRCDPISGHVSLYWYRQALGQGPEFLTYFNYEAQQDKSGLPNDRFSAERPEGSISTLTIQRTEQRDSAMYRCASSRGTFSGNTIYFGEGSWLTVV.

This clonotype was observed many times. This chain links TRBV20-1 with TRBJ2-2; the match to TRBD1 covers 7 bases. J was trimmed by 2 bases and V by 0 bases; bases with no gene match: 12. CDR3 size: 18 residues. Germline assignment: CDR1 DFQATT and CDR2 SNEGSKA (reference sequence). The CDR3: CSARDSRDSRGNTGELFF. In DNA, the CDR3 is TGCAGTGCTAGAGATAGCCGGGACAGCCGTGGAAACACCGGGGAGCTGTTTTTT.

Note on this clonotype: A much larger clone differs by one base, so this may be a read error. The V gene is TRBV28, the J gene TRBJ1-5; perhaps TRBD1 as D (6 bases). Trimming pared 6 bases from V and 7 bases from J, leaving 19 bases between. Germline V gene data show CDR1 as MDHEN and CDR2 as SYDVKM. This CDR3 comprises 15 residues. CDR3 in DNA: TGTGCCAGCAGCCCCTACCGGGACACGTCCCAGCCCCAGCATTTT. It encodes CASSPYRDTSQPQHF.

This clonotype was observed a handful of times. The gene calls are TRBV19 and TRBJ2-1; D gene unclear. In germline, CDR1 is LNHDA, CDR2 SQIVND (reference sequence). The CDR3 is 13 amino acids. V lost 3 bases and J 4 bases, leaving 7 bases between the germline ends. CDR3 nucleotide sequence: TGTGCCAGTAGTATTGGAGCTTACAATGAGCAGTTCTTC. Protein: CASSIGAYNEQFF.

This clonotype was detected ten times or more. The chain combines TRBV12-3 or TRBV12-4 with TRBJ1-1; maybe TRBD1 (6 bases). Between the trimmed V and J ends, which lost 7 bases and 7 bases, there was a span of 13 bases. The CDR3 has 12 residues. The CDR3 loop is CASNGGGGEAFF. CDR3 DNA sequence: TGTGCCAGCAACGGGGGCGGGGGTGAAGCTTTCTTT.

This clonotype was seen many times. The chain combines TRBV12-3 or TRBV12-4 with TRBJ1-4, with D possibly being TRBD1 (5 bases). This CDR3 comprises 15 residues. Trimming pared 1 base from V and 7 bases from J, leaving 13 bases between. For the CDR3, the DNA is TGTGCCAGCAGTTTAGGAGAGGGAGGGGTTGAAAAACTGTTTTTT. Residues: CASSLGEGGVEKLFF.

This clonotype has at least ten counts. V is TRBV11-2 and J is TRBJ2-1, with unresolved D. Germline assignment: CDR1 SGHAT and CDR2 FQNNGV. Trimming left V 4 bases short and J 0 bases short, with 10 bases between. The CDR3 runs 15 residues. The CDR3 is CASSSLSSSYNEQFF. The CDR3 coding sequence is TGTGCCAGCAGCTCCCTATCGAGCTCCTACAATGAGCAGTTCTTC.

This clonotype has at least ten counts. The chain uses TRBV29-1 and TRBJ2-3; D unresolved. Trimming stripped 4 bases from V and 6 bases from J, with 2 bases between. CDR3 length: 9 amino acids. Germline CDR1 and CDR2: SQVTM and ANQGSEA. This CDR3 reads CSVGDTQYF. Here the CDR3 DNA reads TGCAGCGTTGGTGATACGCAGTATTTT.

Concerning this clonotype: A much bigger clone sits one base away, suggesting this may be a read error. V gene TRBV20-1 combines with J gene TRBJ2-7; 9 nucleotides align to TRBD2. CDR1 and CDR2 (germline): DFQATT, SNEGSKA (reference sequence). This CDR3 is 15 amino acids long. CDR3 sequence reads: CCARLAGPPSYEQYF. CDR3 DNA: TGCTGTGCTAGGCTAGCGGGACCACCCTCCTACGAGCAGTACTTC.

This clonotype was observed many times. The J gene is TRBJ2-1, the V gene TRBV7-9, with D uncertain. Germline V gene lookup returns CDR1 SEHNR and CDR2 FQNEAQ (reference sequence). This CDR3 is built from 12 residues. Trimming took 5 bases from V and 4 from J, leaving 6 bases between them. Here the CDR3 reads CASSVEYNEQFF. The CDR3 DNA sequence: TGTGCCAGCAGCGTCGAGTACAATGAGCAGTTCTTC. The whole variable domain, remainder taken from reference TRBV7-9 and TRBJ2-1, is DTGVSQNPRHKITKRGQNVTFRCDPISEHNRLYWYRQTLGQGPEFLTYFQNEAQLEKSRLLSDRFSAERPKGSFSTLEIQRTEQGDSAMYLCASSVEYNEQFFGPGTRLTVL.

This clonotype came up many times. The V gene is TRBV20-1, the J gene TRBJ1-2; unclear D gene. Trimming removed 4 bases at V and 5 bases at J, with 11 bases between. Germline V gene sequence: CDR1 DFQATT, CDR2 SNEGSKA (reference sequence). This CDR3 is built from 12 residues. The CDR3 DNA reads TGCAGTGCTACCCCCCCGTCATATGGCTACACCTTC. Its protein is CSATPPSYGYTF.

In its sample, this clonotype was seen many times. V usage is TRBV9 and J usage is TRBJ2-7; D may match TRBD1 or TRBD2 (5 bases each). Trimming removed 4 bases from V and 0 bases from J, with 17 bases in between. Germline loops: CDR1 SGDLS, CDR2 YYNGEE. CDR3 size: 16 residues. Here the CDR3 reads CASSPRGARASYEQYF. CDR3 DNA sequence: TGTGCCAGCAGCCCCCGGGGCGCCCGGGCCTCCTACGAGCAGTACTTC. Full variable domain (rest looked up from reference TRBV9 and TRBJ2-7): DSGVTQTPKHLITATGQRVTLRCSPRSGDLSVYWYQQSLDQGLQFLIQYYNGEERAKGNILERFSAQQFPDLHSELNLSSLELGDSALYFCASSPRGARASYEQYFGPGTRLTVT.

This clonotype turned up a few times. This chain uses TRBV7-2 with TRBJ2-2; tentative D call: TRBD1 (6 bases). Germline loops: CDR1 SGHTA, CDR2 FQGNSA. The CDR3 runs 14 residues. Trimming pared 1 base from V and 3 bases from J, leaving 6 bases between. CDR3 amino acids: CASSLEGDTGELFF. CDR3 nucleotides: TGTGCCAGCAGCTTAGAGGGGGACACCGGGGAGCTGTTTTTT.

The CDR3 region is CASSLTGQGGSPLHF. The DNA of the CDR3 is TGTGCCAGCAGCTTGACGGGACAGGGGGGTTCACCCCTCCACTTT. This chain uses TRBV13 with TRBJ1-6, with TRBD1 identical over 11 bases. The CDR3 runs 15 residues. Germline CDR1 reads PRHDT; CDR2 reads FYEKMQ (reference sequence). V was clipped by 3 bases and J by 9 bases; unmatched bases: 4.